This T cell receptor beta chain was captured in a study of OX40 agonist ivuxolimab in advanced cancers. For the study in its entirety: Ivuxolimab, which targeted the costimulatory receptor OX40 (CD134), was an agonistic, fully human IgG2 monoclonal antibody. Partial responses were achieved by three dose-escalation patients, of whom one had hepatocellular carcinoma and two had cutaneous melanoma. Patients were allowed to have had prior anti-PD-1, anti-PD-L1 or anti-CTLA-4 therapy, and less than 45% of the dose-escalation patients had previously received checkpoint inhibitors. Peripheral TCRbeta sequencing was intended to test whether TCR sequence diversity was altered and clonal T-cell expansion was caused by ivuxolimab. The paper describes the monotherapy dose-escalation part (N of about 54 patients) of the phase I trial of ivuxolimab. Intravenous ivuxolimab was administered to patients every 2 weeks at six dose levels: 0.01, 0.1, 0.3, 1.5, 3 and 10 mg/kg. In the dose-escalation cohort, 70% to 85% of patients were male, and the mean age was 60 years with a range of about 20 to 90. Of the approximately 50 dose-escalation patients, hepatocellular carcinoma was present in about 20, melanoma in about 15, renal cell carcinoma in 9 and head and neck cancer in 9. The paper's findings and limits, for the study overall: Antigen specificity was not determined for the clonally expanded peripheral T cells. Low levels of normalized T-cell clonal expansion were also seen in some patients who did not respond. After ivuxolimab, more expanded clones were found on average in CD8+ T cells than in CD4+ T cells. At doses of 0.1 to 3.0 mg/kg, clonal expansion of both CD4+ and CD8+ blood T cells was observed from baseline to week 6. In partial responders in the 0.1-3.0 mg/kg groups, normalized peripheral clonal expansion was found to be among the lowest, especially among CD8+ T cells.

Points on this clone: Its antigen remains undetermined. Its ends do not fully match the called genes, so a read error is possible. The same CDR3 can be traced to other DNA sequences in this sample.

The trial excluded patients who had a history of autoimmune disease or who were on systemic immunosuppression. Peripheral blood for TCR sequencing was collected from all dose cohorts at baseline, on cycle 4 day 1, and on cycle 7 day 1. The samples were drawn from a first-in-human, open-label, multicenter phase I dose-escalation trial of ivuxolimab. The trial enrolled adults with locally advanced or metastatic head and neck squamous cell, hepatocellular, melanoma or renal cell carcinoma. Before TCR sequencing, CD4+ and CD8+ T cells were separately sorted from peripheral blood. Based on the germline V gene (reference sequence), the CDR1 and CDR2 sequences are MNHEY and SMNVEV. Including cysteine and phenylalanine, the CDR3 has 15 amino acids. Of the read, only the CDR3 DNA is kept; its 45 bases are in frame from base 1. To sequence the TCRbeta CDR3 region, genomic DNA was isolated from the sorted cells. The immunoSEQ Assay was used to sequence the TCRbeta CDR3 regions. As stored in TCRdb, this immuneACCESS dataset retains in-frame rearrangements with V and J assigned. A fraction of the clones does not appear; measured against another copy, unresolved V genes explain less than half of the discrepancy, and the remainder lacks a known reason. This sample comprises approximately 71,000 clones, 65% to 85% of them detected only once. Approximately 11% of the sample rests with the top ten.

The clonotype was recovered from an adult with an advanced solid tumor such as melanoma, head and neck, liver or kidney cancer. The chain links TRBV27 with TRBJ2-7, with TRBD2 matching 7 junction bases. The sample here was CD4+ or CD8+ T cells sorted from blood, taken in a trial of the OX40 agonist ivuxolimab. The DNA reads TGTGCCAGTAGTTTCCCCTCGGGGGGTTATTACGAGCAGTACTTC. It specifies CASSFPSGGYYEQYF.